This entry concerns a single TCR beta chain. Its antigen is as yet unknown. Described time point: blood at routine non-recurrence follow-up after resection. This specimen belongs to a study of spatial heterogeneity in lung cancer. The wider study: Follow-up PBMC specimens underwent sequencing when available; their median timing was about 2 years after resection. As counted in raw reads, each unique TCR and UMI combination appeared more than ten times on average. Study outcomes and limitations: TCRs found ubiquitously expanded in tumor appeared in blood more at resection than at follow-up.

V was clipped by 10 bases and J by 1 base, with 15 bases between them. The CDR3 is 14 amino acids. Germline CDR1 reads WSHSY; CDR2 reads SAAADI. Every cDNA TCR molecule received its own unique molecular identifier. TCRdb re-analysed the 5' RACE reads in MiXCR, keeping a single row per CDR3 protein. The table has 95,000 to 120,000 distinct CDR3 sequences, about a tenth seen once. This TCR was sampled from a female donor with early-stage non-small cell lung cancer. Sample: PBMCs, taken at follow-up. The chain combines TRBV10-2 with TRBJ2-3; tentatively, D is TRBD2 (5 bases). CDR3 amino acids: CATVEASRTDTQYF. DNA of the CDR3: TGCGCCACAGTGGAAGCTAGCCGCACAGATACGCAGTATTTT.